The sequence of this TCR beta chain was determined in a study of response to subunit inactivated influenza vaccine. TCRdb re-called the RT-PCR reads with MiXCR, one entry per CDR3 protein. Of about 540,000 distinct CDR3 sequences listed, around a quarter were seen once; the top ten hold approximately 2.9%. Trimming took 0 bases from V and 6 from J, leaving 8 bases between them. This CDR3 is 13 amino acids long. Germline V gene lookup returns CDR1 LGHDT and CDR2 YNNKEL (reference sequence). The data were also submitted as part of a second study, on T cells expressing NK-cell markers. That paper adds: cDNA encoding TCR beta was synthesized via 5'RACE template switching incorporating UMIs. Obtained from sorted CD3+CD56+NKG2C+, CD3+CD56+NKG2C- and CD3+CD56-NKG2C+ T cells were the TCR beta repertoires. Serological testing identified most of the eight sequenced donors as HCMV-seropositive and one as seronegative. Restriction of the sorted population to alpha-beta TCR T cells was achieved in several experiments with an anti-gamma-delta TCR antibody.

V usage is TRBV3-1 and J usage is TRBJ1-1; no clear D gene. The receptor comes from a man aged 45 to 65 who received an inactivated influenza vaccine. Material: CD4+ T cells sorted from PBMCs, obtained roughly 12 days after vaccination. CDR3 region: CASSQERRSEAFF. The CDR3 DNA sequence: TGTGCCAGCAGCCAAGAGAGAAGATCTGAAGCTTTCTTT.